Listed below are T cell receptor beta chains from one sample, sequenced in a study of blood T cell repertoires in COVID-19. Generated by immunoSEQ multiplex PCR, the TCRdb table keeps only in-frame clones and is missing some. The sample yields tens of thousands of clones, approximately 85% seen once. The sequenced material came from peripheral blood. These receptors were taken from a human donor in a cohort sampled during active COVID-19. Each CDR3 is given with its conserved first and last residue. The D gene is left open where the match is weak. Where a row states a size, it is once, few, many or the class of an expanded clone; other rows omit it.

j_gene,abundance,v_gene,d_gene,CDR3aa,CDR3nt
TRBJ2-1,NA,TRBV2,NA,CASRTGSSYNEQFF,TGTGCCAGCAGAACAGGGAGCTCCTACAATGAGCAGTTCTTC
TRBJ2-1,NA,TRBV2,TRBD1,CASAGQGANEQFF,TGTGCCAGCGCGGGGCAGGGGGCGAATGAGCAGTTCTTC
TRBJ1-1,NA,TRBV5-1,NA,CASSLREGTEAFF,TGCGCCAGCAGCTTGAGGGAGGGCACTGAAGCTTTCTTT
TRBJ2-1,few,TRBV11-2,NA,CASSLGGNNNEQFF,TGTGCCAGCAGCTTAGGGGGCAATAACAATGAGCAGTTCTTC
TRBJ2-2,NA,TRBV6-4,TRBD2,CASKAGGHRGTGELFF,TGTGCCAGCAAGGCGGGAGGCCACCGGGGCACCGGGGAGCTGTTTTTT
TRBJ2-3,NA,TRBV7-3,TRBD2,CASSRSGGNTDTQYF,TGTGCCAGCAGCCGTAGCGGGGGGAACACAGATACGCAGTATTTT
TRBJ2-5,NA,TRBV15,TRBD1,CAATPDRASQTQYF,TGTGCCGCCACCCCGGACAGGGCGTCCCAGACCCAGTACTTC
TRBJ2-3,NA,TRBV12-3/TRBV12-4,NA,CAAGRATDTQYF,TGTGCCGCGGGGCGAGCTACAGATACGCAGTATTTT
TRBJ1-5,NA,TRBV18,NA,CASQDGVNQPQHF,TGTGCCAGCCAGGACGGGGTCAATCAGCCCCAGCATTTT
TRBJ2-7,NA,TRBV9,TRBD2,CASSVGVSGSYEQYF,TGTGCCAGCAGCGTAGGGGTTAGCGGGAGCTACGAGCAGTACTTC
TRBJ2-3,NA,TRBV5-8,TRBD1,CASSRPGQLTDTQYF,TGTGCCAGCAGCCGGCCGGGACAGCTTACCGATACGCAGTATTTT
TRBJ1-1,few,TRBV27,TRBD1,CASSFQGGKAFF,TGTGCCAGCAGTTTCCAGGGGGGAAAAGCTTTCTTT
TRBJ1-5,NA,TRBV4-1,NA,CASSQGSDSYNQPQHF,TGCGCCAGCAGCCAAGGATCGGACAGTTACAATCAGCCCCAGCATTTT
TRBJ1-5,NA,TRBV27,TRBD1,CATSQGTGNQPQHF,TGTGCCACCTCTCAGGGGACAGGCAATCAGCCCCAGCATTTT
TRBJ2-3,NA,TRBV24-1,TRBD1,CATRSGDRDTQYF,TGTGCCACACGTTCAGGGGACAGAGATACGCAGTATTTT
TRBJ2-1,once,TRBV5-4,TRBD1,CASSLQGARNEQFF,TGTGCCAGCAGCTTGCAGGGGGCGCGGAATGAGCAGTTCTTC
TRBJ2-3,NA,TRBV11-2,NA,CASSLRASGEDTQYF,TGTGCCAGCAGCTTACGCGCCTCGGGGGAAGATACGCAGTATTTT
TRBJ2-1,NA,TRBV19,TRBD2,CASPSPSGGDNEQFF,TGTGCCAGTCCCTCCCCTAGCGGGGGGGACAATGAGCAGTTCTTC
TRBJ1-1,NA,TRBV21-1,NA,CASSKRGNGTEAFF,TGTGCCAGCAGCAAACGGGGGAATGGCACTGAAGCTTTCTTT
TRBJ2-7,NA,TRBV21-1,NA,CASSKGRAYEQYF,TGTGCCAGCAGCAAAGGCAGGGCCTACGAGCAGTACTTC
TRBJ2-7,NA,TRBV25-1,NA,CASSEEGEQYF,TGTGCCAGCAGTGAAGAGGGCGAGCAGTACTTC
TRBJ2-1,NA,TRBV27,TRBD2,CASSLWTSGTEQFF,TGTGCCAGCAGTCTTTGGACTAGCGGCACTGAGCAGTTCTTC
TRBJ1-2,NA,TRBV15,NA,CATSSGGTLYGYTF,TGTGCCACCAGCAGTGGCGGGACTCTCTATGGCTACACCTTC
TRBJ2-6,NA,TRBV5-1,NA,CASSRGGGGANVLTF,TGCGCCAGCAGCCGCGGAGGCGGGGGGGCCAACGTCCTGACTTTC
TRBJ2-2,NA,TRBV4-1,TRBD1,CASSQAQGALPGELFF,TGCGCCAGCAGCCAAGCTCAGGGGGCGCTCCCCGGGGAGCTGTTTTTT
TRBJ2-3,once,TRBV5-4,NA,CASSLGADTQYF,TGTGCCAGCAGCTTGGGAGCAGATACGCAGTATTTT
TRBJ1-1,NA,TRBV7-2,TRBD1,CASSLSRGLEAFF,TGTGCCAGCAGCCTTAGTAGGGGGCTGGAAGCTTTCTTT
TRBJ2-1,NA,TRBV5-1,TRBD2,CASSPAGGLDNEQFF,TGCGCCAGCAGCCCGGCGGGAGGGCTCGACAATGAGCAGTTCTTC
TRBJ2-5,NA,TRBV4-2,TRBD1,CASSQTGTEGAETQYF,TGTGCCAGCAGCCAAACTGGGACAGAGGGTGCCGAGACCCAGTACTTC
TRBJ2-2,NA,TRBV5-4,NA,CASSPVGGDATGELFF,TGTGCCAGCAGCCCCGTCGGAGGGGACGCGACCGGGGAGCTGTTTTTT
TRBJ1-3,NA,TRBV13,NA,CATPTLRWGNTIYF,TGTGCCACTCCGACACTCCGTTGGGGAAACACCATATATTTT
TRBJ2-1,NA,TRBV5-1,TRBD2,CASSWAGLAEYNEQFF,TGCGCCAGCAGCTGGGCCGGACTAGCGGAATACAATGAGCAGTTCTTC
TRBJ2-7,NA,TRBV5-1,NA,CASSLTPTTSYEQYF,TGCGCCAGCAGCTTGACCCCGACTACCTCCTACGAGCAGTACTTC
TRBJ1-1,NA,TRBV7-8,NA,CASSLEGRAGITEAFF,TGTGCCAGCAGCTTAGAGGGCAGGGCGGGAATCACTGAAGCTTTCTTT
TRBJ1-1,NA,TRBV12-3/TRBV12-4,NA,CASSLMGGTEAFF,TGTGCCAGCAGTTTAATGGGGGGCACTGAAGCTTTCTTT
TRBJ2-5,NA,TRBV3-1/TRBV3-2,TRBD2,CASSLRLAASQETQYF,TGTGCCAGCAGCCTCCGACTAGCGGCCAGCCAAGAGACCCAGTACTTC
TRBJ2-1,NA,TRBV5-1,TRBD2,CASSLGHAGGREQFF,TGCGCCAGCAGCTTGGGACATGCGGGAGGGCGAGAGCAGTTCTTC
TRBJ1-2,NA,TRBV15,TRBD1,CATSRVRQGDGYTF,TGTGCCACCAGCAGAGTCCGACAGGGTGATGGCTACACCTTC
TRBJ1-1,NA,TRBV6-5,NA,CASSYEGDRTEAFF,TGTGCCAGCAGCTACGAAGGGGATCGCACTGAAGCTTTCTTT
TRBJ2-1,NA,TRBV24-1,NA,CATSDLARRDSYNEQFF,TGTGCCACCAGTGATTTGGCGCGGCGCGACTCCTACAATGAGCAGTTCTTC
TRBJ2-7,NA,TRBV13,NA,CASSSRAGQGGSEQYF,TGTGCCAGCAGCTCTCGGGCGGGGCAGGGGGGTAGCGAGCAGTACTTC
TRBJ2-3,NA,TRBV14,TRBD2,CASSHLAGGAGTDTQYF,TGTGCCAGCAGCCACCTAGCGGGAGGCGCCGGCACAGATACGCAGTATTTT
TRBJ2-7,NA,TRBV2,TRBD2,CASSPPGLEYEQYF,TGTGCCAGCAGCCCCCCGGGACTAGAGTACGAGCAGTACTTC
TRBJ1-5,NA,TRBV2,TRBD1,CASSLGQTNQPQHF,TGTGCCAGCTCCCTGGGACAGACCAATCAGCCCCAGCATTTT
TRBJ2-1,NA,TRBV24-1,NA,CATRLPLGGNEQFF,TGTGCCACGCGACTCCCCCTGGGCGGGAATGAGCAGTTCTTC
TRBJ1-1,NA,TRBV1,NA,CTSTRGTGVEAFF,TGCACCAGCACCCGGGGAACAGGGGTTGAAGCTTTCTTT
TRBJ2-5,NA,TRBV2,TRBD2,CASSPTTGTSARETQYF,TGTGCCAGCAGCCCGACTACCGGGACTAGCGCTCGAGAGACCCAGTACTTC